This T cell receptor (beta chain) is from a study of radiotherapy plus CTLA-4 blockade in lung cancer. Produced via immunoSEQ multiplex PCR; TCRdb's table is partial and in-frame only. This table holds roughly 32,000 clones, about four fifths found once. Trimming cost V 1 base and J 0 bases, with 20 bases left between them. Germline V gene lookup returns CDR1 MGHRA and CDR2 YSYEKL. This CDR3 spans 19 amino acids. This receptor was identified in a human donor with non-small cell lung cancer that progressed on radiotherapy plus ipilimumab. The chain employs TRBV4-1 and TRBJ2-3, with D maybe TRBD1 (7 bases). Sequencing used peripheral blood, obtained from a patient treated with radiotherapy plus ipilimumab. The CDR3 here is CASSQAVPGQGGSTDTQYF. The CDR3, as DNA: TGCGCCAGCAGCCAAGCCGTTCCTGGGCAGGGGGGTAGCACAGATACGCAGTATTTT.